This TCR beta chain is drawn from a study of cytomegalovirus exposure and HLA in healthy donors. PCR primers comprised 60 Vbeta and 13 Jbeta primers. Produced via immunoSEQ multiplex PCR; TCRdb's table is partial and in-frame only. The data hold tens of thousands of clones, with roughly 82% observed a single time. CDR3 length: 15 residues. V shed 3 bases and J 3 bases; nucleotides not matched to a gene: 8. Germline V lookup: CDR1 SGHTA, CDR2 FQGNSA. This clone has a single count. This clonotype originated in a man aged 25-45 years in good health and CMV-seropositive. The sample comprised PBMCs. The V and J genes are TRBV7-2 and TRBJ2-7; 7 bases are shared with TRBD2. This CDR3 is CASSFGTSVNYEQYF. CDR3 DNA sequence: TGTGCCAGCAGCTTCGGAACTAGCGTAAACTACGAGCAGTACTTC.